A single sample is the source of the 5 T cell receptor beta chains below, sequenced in a study of OX40 agonist ivuxolimab in advanced cancers. Assay used: immunoSEQ multiplex PCR; TCRdb lists only in-frame clones, some missing. The data show around 52,000 clones, 83% seen once. The input for sequencing was CD4+ or CD8+ T cells sorted from blood, taken in a trial of the OX40 agonist ivuxolimab. Receptors were obtained from an adult with an advanced solid tumor such as melanoma, head and neck, liver or kidney cancer.

This clone has more than one count but fewer than ten. V and J are TRBV5-6 and TRBJ2-6, with 7 positions matching TRBD1. The germline gives CDR1 SGHDT, CDR2 YYEEEE. V trimming: 7 bases; J trimming: 4 bases; junction bases outside the gene matches: 8. The CDR3 length is 15 residues. The CDR3 loop is CASGLTGTGANVLTF. CDR3 DNA sequence: TGTGCCAGCGGACTGACAGGGACCGGGGCCAACGTCCTGACTTTC. The full variable domain, with the rest looked up from reference TRBV5-6 and TRBJ2-6, is DAGVTQSPTHLIKTRGQQVTLRCSPKSGHDTVSWYQQALGQGPQFIFQYYEEEERQRGNFPDRFSGHQFPNYSSELNVNALLLGDSALYLCASGLTGTGANVLTFGAGSRLTVL.

The chain joins TRBV9 to TRBJ2-3; 12 positions agree with TRBD1. V dropped 2 bases and J dropped 6; count of bases not matched to a gene: 7. Germline lookup yields CDR1 SGDLS and CDR2 YYNGEE. The CDR3 is made up of 16 amino acids. The CDR3 DNA is TGTGCCAGCAGCGTCGGGGACAGGGGGCGCGGGGATACGCAGTATTTT. It codes for CASSVGDRGRGDTQYF.

The chain joins TRBV30 to TRBJ1-6; D is possibly TRBD1 (6 bases). The V gene lost 0 bases and the J gene lost 6 bases, with 9 bases spanning the gap. The CDR3 loop spans 14 amino acids. Per the germline V gene, CDR1 is GTSNPN and CDR2 is SVGIG (reference sequence). As DNA, the CDR3 is TGTGCCTGGAGTGTACAGGGTGGTAATTCACCCCTCCACTTT. It encodes CAWSVQGGNSPLHF. Using reference TRBV30 and TRBJ1-6 for the parts outside the CDR3, the full variable domain is SQTIHQWPATLVQPVGSPLSLECTVEGTSNPNLYWYRQAAGRGLQLLFYSVGIGQISSEVPQNLSASRPQDRQFILSSKKLLLSDSGFYLCAWSVQGGNSPLHFGNGTRLTVT.

A few counts support this clone. This sequence joins TRBV7-9 and TRBJ1-1; D gene unclear. V lost 3 bases to trimming and J lost 7 bases, with 9 bases between them. Germline CDR1 SEHNR, CDR2 FQNEAQ (reference sequence). The length of the CDR3 is 12 residues. CDR3 residues: CASSFTGDEAFF. CDR3 coding DNA: TGTGCCAGCAGCTTCACGGGAGATGAAGCTTTCTTT.

The gene calls are TRBV19 and TRBJ2-5, with D hard to call. The closer fit of TRBJ2-7 to the DNA end suggests the J call may be wrong. Per germline, CDR1 LNHDA and CDR2 SQIVND (reference sequence). The CDR3 runs to 14 residues. The CDR3 loop reads CASKETHSSYEQYF. CDR3 coding DNA: TGTGCCAGTAAAGAGACACACAGTTCCTACGAGCAGTACTTC.